These T cell receptor beta chains were read from a single sample in a study of CXCR3-negative and CXCR3-positive naive CD8 T cells. TCRdb reworked the 5' RACE reads into one entry per CDR3 protein, no DNA. The listing contains about 89,000 distinct CDR3 sequences. Sample: naive CXCR3+ CD8+ T cells from blood. Receptors originate from a human donor in good health. Some clones in this sample may be carry-over from other donors' samples. CDR3s include the opening cysteine and the closing phenylalanine or tryptophan.

J gene,V gene,CDR3 protein
TRBJ2-2,TRBV27,CASRPWDRDDTGELFF
TRBJ1-4,TRBV3-1,CASSQVPRGPVDEKLFF
TRBJ2-3,TRBV14,CASSSEVTDTQYF
TRBJ1-2,TRBV14,CASSQGEGRHLGYTF
TRBJ1-1,TRBV7-9,CASSMNTEAFF
TRBJ1-1,TRBV29-1,CSVPGGAGGNTEAFF
TRBJ2-1,TRBV6-5,CASSTGVYNEQFF
TRBJ2-1,TRBV3-1,CASSPGLAGAYNEQFF
TRBJ1-4,TRBV12-3/TRBV12-4,CASSSANRGMEEKLFF
TRBJ2-2,TRBV29-1,CSVERARGHGELFF
TRBJ1-2,TRBV27,CASSFQGSGGYTF
TRBJ2-3,TRBV2,CVLRPSAADTQYF
TRBJ2-7,TRBV29-1,CSVDGDYEQYF
TRBJ1-1,TRBV30,CAWSATDEAFF
TRBJ1-2,TRBV30,CAWSPRDFGYGYTF
TRBJ2-1,TRBV29-1,CSDLQGSGNEQFF
TRBJ2-7,TRBV29-1,CSVVTGGSEQYF
TRBJ2-1,TRBV29-1,CSVPGPVVDEQFF
TRBJ2-1,TRBV12-3/TRBV12-4,CASSSSGRGEQFF
TRBJ2-5,TRBV14,CASSQDLFSDILAGGIETQYF
TRBJ2-1,TRBV12-3/TRBV12-4,CASSPGTTYNEQFF
TRBJ2-2,TRBV6-1,CASGPTGGFANTGELFF
TRBJ2-1,TRBV15,CATSSEGYEQFF
TRBJ2-5,TRBV12-3/TRBV12-4,CASSPETGEGQETQYF
TRBJ1-5,TRBV2,CASSAKGSGVAGNQPQHF